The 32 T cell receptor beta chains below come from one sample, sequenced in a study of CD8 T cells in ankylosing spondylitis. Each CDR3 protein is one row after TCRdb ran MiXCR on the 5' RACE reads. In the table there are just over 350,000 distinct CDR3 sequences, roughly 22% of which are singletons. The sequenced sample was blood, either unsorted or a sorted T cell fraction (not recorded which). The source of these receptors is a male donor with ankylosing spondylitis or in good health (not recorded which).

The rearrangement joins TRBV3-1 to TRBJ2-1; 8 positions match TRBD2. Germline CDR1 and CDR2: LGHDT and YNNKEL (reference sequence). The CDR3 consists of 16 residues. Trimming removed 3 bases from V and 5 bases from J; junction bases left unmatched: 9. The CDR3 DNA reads TGTGCCAGCAGCCACAGCGGGGGACCTATCAACAATGAGCAGTTCTTC. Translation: CASSHSGGPINNEQFF.

The CDR3 here is CSVVHGNTGELFF. CDR3 in DNA: TGCAGCGTTGTTCATGGGAACACCGGGGAGCTGTTTTTT. The gene calls are TRBV29-1 and TRBJ2-2; no clear D. The ends were cut back, 4 bases at V and 1 base at J, with 7 bases in the middle. CDR1 is SQVTM, CDR2 ANQGSEA, per germline. This CDR3 is built from 13 residues.

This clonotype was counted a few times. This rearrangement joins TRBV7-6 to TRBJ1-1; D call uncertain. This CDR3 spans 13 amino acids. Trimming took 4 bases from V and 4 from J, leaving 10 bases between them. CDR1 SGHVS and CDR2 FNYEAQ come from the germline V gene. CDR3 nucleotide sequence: TGTGCCAGCAGCTATAAGCGGGGCACTGAAGCTTTCTTT. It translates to CASSYKRGTEAFF.

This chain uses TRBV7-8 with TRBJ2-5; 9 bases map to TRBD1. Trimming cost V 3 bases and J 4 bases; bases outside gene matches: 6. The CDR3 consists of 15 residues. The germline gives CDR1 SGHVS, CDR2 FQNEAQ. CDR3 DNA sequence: TGTGCCAGCAGCTTCCGGGACAGGGTGAGAGAGACCCAGTACTTC. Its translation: CASSFRDRVRETQYF.

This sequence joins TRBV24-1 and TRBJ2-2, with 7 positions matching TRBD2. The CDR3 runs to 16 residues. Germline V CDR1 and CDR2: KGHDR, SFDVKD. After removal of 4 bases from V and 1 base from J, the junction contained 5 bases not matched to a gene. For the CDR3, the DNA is TGTGCCACCAGTGACCTCCGCGGGGGGAACACCGGGGAGCTGTTTTTT. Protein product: CATSDLRGGNTGELFF.

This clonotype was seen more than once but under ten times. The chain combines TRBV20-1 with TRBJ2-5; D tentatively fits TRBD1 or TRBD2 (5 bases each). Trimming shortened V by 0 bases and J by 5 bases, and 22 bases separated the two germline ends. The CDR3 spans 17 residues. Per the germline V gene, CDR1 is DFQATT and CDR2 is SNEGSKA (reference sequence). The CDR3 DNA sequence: TGCAGTGCTAGAGATCAACCCTCTGTGGGGGTCCGGGAGACCCAGTACTTC. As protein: CSARDQPSVGVRETQYF.

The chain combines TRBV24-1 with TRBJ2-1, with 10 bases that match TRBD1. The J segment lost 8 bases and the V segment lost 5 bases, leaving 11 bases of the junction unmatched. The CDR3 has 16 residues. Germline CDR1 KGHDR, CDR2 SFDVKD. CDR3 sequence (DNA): TGTGCCACCAGTGGATTCCGGACAGGGGGGAAGGATGAGCAGTTCTTC. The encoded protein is CATSGFRTGGKDEQFF.

CDR3 coding DNA: TGTGCCAGCACCGGGGATAGCATGAACACTGAAGCTTTCTTT. Its translation: CASTGDSMNTEAFF. The chain has TRBV12-3 or TRBV12-4 and TRBJ1-1; D uncertain. Trimming cost V 7 bases and J 0 bases, with 12 bases left between them. CDR3 length: 14 amino acids.

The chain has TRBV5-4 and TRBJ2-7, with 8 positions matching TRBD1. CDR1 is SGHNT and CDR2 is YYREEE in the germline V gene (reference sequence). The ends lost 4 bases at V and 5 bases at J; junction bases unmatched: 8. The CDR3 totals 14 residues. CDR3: CASSLRTGSDEQYF. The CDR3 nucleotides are TGTGCCAGCAGCCTCCGGACAGGGTCTGACGAGCAGTACTTC.

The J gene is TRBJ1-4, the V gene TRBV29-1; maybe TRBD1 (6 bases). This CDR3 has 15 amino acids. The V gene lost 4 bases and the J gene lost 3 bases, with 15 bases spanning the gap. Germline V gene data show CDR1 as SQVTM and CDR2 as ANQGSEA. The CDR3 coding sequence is TGCAGCGTTGGCCTCCGGGGGGCGGCTAATGAAAAACTGTTTTTT. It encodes CSVGLRGAANEKLFF.

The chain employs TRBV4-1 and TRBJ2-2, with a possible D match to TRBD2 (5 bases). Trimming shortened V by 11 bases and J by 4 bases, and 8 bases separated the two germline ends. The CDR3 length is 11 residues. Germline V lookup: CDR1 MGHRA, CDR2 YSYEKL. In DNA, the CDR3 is TGCGCCGTAGGAGGCACCGGGGAGCTGTTTTTT. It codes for CAVGGTGELFF.

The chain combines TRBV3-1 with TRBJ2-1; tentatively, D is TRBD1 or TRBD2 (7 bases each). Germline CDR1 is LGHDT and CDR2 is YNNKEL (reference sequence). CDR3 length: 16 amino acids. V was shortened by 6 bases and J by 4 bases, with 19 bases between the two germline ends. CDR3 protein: CASSFGEGARYNEQFF. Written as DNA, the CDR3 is TGTGCCAGCAGTTTCGGGGAGGGGGCGCGGTACAATGAGCAGTTCTTC.

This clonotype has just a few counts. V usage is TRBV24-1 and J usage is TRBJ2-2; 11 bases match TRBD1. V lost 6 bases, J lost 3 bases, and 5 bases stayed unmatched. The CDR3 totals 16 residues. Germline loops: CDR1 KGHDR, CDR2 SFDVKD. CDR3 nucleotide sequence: TGTGCCACCAGTTCCCGGACAGGGGGCTACACCGGGGAGCTGTTTTTT. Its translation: CATSSRTGGYTGELFF.

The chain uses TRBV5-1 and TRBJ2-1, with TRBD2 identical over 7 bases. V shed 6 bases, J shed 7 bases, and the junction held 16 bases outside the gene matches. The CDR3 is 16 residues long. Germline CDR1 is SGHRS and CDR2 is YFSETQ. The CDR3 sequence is CASTVTSSGFVNEQFF. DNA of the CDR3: TGCGCCAGCACCGTCACGTCTAGCGGATTCGTAAATGAGCAGTTCTTC.

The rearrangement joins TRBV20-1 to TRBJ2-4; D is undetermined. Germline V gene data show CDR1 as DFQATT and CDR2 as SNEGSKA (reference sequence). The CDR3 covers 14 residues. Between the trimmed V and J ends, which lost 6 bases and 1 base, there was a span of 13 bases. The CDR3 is CSARFETAKNIQYF. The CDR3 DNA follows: TGCAGTGCCCGGTTTGAGACCGCCAAAAACATTCAGTACTTC.

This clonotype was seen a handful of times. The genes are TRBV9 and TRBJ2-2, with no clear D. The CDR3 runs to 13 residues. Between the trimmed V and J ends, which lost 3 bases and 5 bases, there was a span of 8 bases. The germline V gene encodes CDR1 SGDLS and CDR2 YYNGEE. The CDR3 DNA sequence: TGTGCCAGCAGCGCCAGACATACCGGGGAGCTGTTTTTT. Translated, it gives CASSARHTGELFF.

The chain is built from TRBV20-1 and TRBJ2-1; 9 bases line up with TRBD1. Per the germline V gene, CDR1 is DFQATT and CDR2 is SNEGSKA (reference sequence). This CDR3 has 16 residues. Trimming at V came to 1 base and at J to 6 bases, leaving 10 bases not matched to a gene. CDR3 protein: CSARVAGQGLINEQFF. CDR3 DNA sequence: TGCAGTGCTAGAGTTGCGGGACAGGGATTAATCAATGAGCAGTTCTTC.

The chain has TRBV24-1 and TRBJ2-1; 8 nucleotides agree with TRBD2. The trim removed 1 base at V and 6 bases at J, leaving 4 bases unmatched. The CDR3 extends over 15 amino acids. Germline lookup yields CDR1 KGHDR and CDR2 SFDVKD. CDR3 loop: CATSDFAGGLNEQFF. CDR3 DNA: TGTGCCACCAGTGATTTCGCGGGGGGCCTCAATGAGCAGTTCTTC.

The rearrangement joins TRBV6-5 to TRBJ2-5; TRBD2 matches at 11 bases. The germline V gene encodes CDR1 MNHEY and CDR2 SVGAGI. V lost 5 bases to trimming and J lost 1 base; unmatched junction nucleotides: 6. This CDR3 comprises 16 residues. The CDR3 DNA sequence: TGTGCCAGCAGTCTACTAGCGGGGGACTCCCAAGAGACCCAGTACTTC. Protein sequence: CASSLLAGDSQETQYF.

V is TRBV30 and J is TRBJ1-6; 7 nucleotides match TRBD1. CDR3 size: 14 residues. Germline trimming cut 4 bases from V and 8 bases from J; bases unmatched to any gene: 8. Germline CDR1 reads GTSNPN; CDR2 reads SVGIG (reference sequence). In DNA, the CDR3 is TGTGCCTGGACCACAGGGGTGGGGGATTCACCCCTCCACTTT. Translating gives CAWTTGVGDSPLHF. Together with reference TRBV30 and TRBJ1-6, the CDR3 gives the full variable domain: SQTIHQWPATLVQPVGSPLSLECTVEGTSNPNLYWYRQAAGRGLQLLFYSVGIGQISSEVPQNLSASRPQDRQFILSSKKLLLSDSGFYLCAWTTGVGDSPLHFGNGTRLTVT.

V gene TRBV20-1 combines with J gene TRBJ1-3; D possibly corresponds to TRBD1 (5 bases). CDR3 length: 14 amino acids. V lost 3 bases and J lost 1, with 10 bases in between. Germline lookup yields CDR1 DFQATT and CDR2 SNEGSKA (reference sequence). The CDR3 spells CSASTGGSGNTIYF. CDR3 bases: TGCAGTGCTAGTACCGGGGGATCTGGAAACACCATATATTTT.

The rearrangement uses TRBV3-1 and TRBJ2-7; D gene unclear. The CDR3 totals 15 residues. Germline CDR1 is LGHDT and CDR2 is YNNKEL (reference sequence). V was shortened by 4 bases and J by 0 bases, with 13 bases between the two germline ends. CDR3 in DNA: TGTGCCAGCAGCCCTCTTTACGCCACCTCCTACGAGCAGTACTTC. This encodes CASSPLYATSYEQYF.

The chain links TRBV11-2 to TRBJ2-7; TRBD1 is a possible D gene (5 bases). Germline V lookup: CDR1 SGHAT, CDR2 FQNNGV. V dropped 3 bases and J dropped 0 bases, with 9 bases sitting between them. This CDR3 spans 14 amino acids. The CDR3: CASSLVRVSYEQYF. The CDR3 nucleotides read TGTGCCAGCAGCTTGGTCAGGGTCTCCTACGAGCAGTACTTC.

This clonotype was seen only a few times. The CDR3 DNA reads TGTGCCAGCACTTGGACAGGGGCGTACCAAGAGACCCAGTACTTC. This gives the protein CASTWTGAYQETQYF. The chain links TRBV12-3 or TRBV12-4 to TRBJ2-5, with 9 positions matching TRBD1. CDR3 size: 15 residues. Germline trimming cut 7 bases from V and 0 bases from J; bases unmatched to any gene: 6.

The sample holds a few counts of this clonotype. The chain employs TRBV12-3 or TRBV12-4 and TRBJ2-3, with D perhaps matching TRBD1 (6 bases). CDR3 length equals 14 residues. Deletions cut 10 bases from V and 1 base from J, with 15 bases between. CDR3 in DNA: TGTGCCACCTCCGGGGCAGGGGGCACAGATACGCAGTATTTT. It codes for CATSGAGGTDTQYF.

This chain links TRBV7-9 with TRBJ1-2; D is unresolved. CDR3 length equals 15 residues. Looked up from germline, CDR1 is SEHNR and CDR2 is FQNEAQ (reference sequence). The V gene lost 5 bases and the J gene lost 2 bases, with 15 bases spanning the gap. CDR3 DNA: TGTGCCAGCAGCCAATTAACCTCACTGAACTATGGCTACACCTTC. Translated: CASSQLTSLNYGYTF.

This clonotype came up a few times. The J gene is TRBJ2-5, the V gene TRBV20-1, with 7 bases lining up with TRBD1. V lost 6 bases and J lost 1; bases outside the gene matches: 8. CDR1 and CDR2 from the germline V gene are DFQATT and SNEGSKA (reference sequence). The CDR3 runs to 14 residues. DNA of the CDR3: TGCAGTGCCCTGGGGACAGACTTCCAAGAGACCCAGTACTTC. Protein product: CSALGTDFQETQYF.

The CDR3 DNA sequence: TGTGCCAGCAGCCAACTACAGGAGTCCCCGGGGGAGCTGTTTTTT. It is translated as CASSQLQESPGELFF. V gene TRBV14 combines with J gene TRBJ2-2; TRBD1 is a possible D gene (5 bases). CDR3 size: 15 residues. V gave up 2 bases and J gave up 8 bases, with 15 bases separating them. The germline gives CDR1 SGHDN, CDR2 FVKESK.

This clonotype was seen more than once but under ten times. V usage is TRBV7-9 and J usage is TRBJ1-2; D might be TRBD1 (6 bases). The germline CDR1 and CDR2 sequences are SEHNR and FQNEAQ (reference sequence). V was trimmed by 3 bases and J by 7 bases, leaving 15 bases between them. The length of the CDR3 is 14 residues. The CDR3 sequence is CASSFGGGALGYTF. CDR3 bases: TGTGCCAGCAGCTTCGGAGGGGGGGCGCTTGGCTACACCTTC. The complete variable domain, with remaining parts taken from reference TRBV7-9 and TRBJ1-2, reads DTGVSQNPRHKITKRGQNVTFRCDPISEHNRLYWYRQTLGQGPEFLTYFQNEAQLEKSRLLSDRFSAERPKGSFSTLEIQRTEQGDSAMYLCASSFGGGALGYTFGSGTRLTVV.

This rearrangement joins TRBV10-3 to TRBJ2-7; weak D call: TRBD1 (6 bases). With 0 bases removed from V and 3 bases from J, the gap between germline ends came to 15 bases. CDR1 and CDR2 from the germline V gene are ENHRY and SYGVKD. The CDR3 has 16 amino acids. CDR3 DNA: TGTGCCATCAGTGAGTCCACGGCTAGGGGGATCTACGAGCAGTACTTC. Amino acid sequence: CAISESTARGIYEQYF.

CDR3 DNA: TGTGCCAGCAGCCTGAGCGGGGGGCCTTACTACGAGCAGTACTTC. Its translation: CASSLSGGPYYEQYF. This sequence joins TRBV7-9 and TRBJ2-7; TRBD2 matches at 9 bases. J lost 3 bases, V lost 5 bases, and 8 bases had no gene match. This CDR3 is built from 15 residues. Germline V gene lookup returns CDR1 SEHNR and CDR2 FQNEAQ (reference sequence).

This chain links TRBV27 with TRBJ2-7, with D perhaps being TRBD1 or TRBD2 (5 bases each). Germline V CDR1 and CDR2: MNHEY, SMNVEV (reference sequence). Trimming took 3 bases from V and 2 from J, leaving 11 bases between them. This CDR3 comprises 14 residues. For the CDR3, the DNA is TGTGCCAGCAGTTTCGCCGGGGCTCCCTACGAGCAGTACTTC. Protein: CASSFAGAPYEQYF.